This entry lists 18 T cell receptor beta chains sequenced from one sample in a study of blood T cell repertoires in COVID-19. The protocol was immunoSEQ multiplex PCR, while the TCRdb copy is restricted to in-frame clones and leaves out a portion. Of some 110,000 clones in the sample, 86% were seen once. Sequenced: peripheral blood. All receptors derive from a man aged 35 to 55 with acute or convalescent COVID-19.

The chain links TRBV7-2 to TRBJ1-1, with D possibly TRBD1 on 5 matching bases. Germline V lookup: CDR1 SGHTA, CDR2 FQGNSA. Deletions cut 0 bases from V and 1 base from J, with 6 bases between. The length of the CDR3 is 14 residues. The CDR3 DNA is TGTGCCAGCAGCTTAGCGGGGGGGAACACTGAAGCTTTCTTT. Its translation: CASSLAGGNTEAFF. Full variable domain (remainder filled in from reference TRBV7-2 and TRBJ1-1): GAGVSQSPSNKVTEKGKDVELRCDPISGHTALYWYRQSLGQGLEFLIYFQGNSAPDKSGLPSDRFSAERTGGSVSTLTIQRTQQEDSAVYLCASSLAGGNTEAFFGQGTRLTVV.

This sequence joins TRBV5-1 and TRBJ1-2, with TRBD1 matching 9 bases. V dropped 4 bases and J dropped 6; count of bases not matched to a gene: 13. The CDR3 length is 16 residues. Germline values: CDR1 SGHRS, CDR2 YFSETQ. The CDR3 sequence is CASSRNRDRETHGYTF. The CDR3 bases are TGCGCCAGCAGCAGAAACCGGGACAGGGAAACCCATGGCTACACCTTC.

The CDR3 is CSVVTGAGVTDTQYF. The CDR3 DNA sequence: TGCAGCGTTGTTACGGGAGCGGGGGTCACAGATACGCAGTATTTT. The V call is TRBV29-1, the J call TRBJ2-3; 8 bases fit TRBD2. Losses at the gene ends were 4 bases for V and 2 bases for J; bases not matched to a gene: 8. Looked up from germline, CDR1 is SQVTM and CDR2 is ANQGSEA. The CDR3 has 15 amino acids.

CDR3 bases: TGTGCCAGCAGTGAAATCCCTCCCAACTATGGCTACACCTTC. Translated: CASSEIPPNYGYTF. This chain connects TRBV6-1 to TRBJ1-2; D uncertain. Trimming removed 2 bases from V and 2 bases from J, with 9 bases in between. The CDR3 contains 14 residues. Germline CDR1 reads MNHNS; CDR2 reads SASEGT.

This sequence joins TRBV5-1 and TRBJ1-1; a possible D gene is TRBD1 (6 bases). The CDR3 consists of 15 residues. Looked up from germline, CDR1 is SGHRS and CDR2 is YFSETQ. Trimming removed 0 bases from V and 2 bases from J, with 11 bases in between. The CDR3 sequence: CASSLAGTKNTEAFF. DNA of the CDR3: TGCGCCAGCAGCTTGGCTGGGACAAAAAACACTGAAGCTTTCTTT.

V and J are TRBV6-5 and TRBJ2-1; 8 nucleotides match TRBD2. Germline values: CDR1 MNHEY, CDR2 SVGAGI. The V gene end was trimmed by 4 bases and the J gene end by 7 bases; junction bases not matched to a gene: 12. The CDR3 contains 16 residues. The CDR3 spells CASSSRAGVRINEQFF. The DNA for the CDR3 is TGTGCCAGCAGTTCTAGAGCGGGAGTAAGGATAAATGAGCAGTTCTTC.

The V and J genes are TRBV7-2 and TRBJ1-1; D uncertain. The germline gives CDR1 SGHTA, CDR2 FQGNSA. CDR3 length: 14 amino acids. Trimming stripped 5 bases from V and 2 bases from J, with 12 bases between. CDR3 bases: TGTGCCAGCAGCCCTACTCCGATAAACACTGAAGCTTTCTTT. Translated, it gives CASSPTPINTEAFF.

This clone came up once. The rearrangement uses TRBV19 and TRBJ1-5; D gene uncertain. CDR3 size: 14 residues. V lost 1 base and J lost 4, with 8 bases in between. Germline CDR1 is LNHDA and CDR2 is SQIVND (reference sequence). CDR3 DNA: TGTGCCAGTAGTATAGCATCCGGGAATCAGCCCCAGCATTTT. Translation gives CASSIASGNQPQHF.

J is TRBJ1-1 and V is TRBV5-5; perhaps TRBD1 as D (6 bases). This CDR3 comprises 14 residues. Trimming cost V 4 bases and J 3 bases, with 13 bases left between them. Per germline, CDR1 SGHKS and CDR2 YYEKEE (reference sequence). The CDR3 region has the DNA TGTGCCAGCAGCGGTACAGGGTGGGACACTGAAGCTTTCTTT. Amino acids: CASSGTGWDTEAFF.

In DNA form, the CDR3 reads TGTGCCTGGAGTGTACTTGGGGACAGCTTTCCTGAAGCTTTCTTT. Protein product: CAWSVLGDSFPEAFF. This rearrangement joins TRBV30 to TRBJ1-1; the match to TRBD1 covers 7 bases. Germline V lookup: CDR1 GTSNPN, CDR2 SVGIG (reference sequence). V lost 0 bases to trimming and J lost 6 bases; unmatched junction nucleotides: 10. This CDR3 region has 15 residues. Combining the CDR3 with reference TRBV30 and TRBJ1-1 gives the whole variable domain SQTIHQWPATLVQPVGSPLSLECTVEGTSNPNLYWYRQAAGRGLQLLFYSVGIGQISSEVPQNLSASRPQDRQFILSSKKLLLSDSGFYLCAWSVLGDSFPEAFFGQGTRLTVV.

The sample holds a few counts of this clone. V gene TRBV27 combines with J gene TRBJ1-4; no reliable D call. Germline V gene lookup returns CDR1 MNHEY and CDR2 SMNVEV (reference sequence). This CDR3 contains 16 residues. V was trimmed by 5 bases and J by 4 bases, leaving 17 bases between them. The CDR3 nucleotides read TGTGCCAGCAGTCCCCACCTAAGGGAGGGTAATGAAAAACTGTTTTTT. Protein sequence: CASSPHLREGNEKLFF.

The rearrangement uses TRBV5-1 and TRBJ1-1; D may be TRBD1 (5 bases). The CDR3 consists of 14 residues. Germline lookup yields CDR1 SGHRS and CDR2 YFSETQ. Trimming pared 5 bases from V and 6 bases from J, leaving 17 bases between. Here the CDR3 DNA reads TGCGCCAGCAGTTATTCCCCGGGGGGGGCTGAAGCTTTCTTT. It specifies CASSYSPGGAEAFF.

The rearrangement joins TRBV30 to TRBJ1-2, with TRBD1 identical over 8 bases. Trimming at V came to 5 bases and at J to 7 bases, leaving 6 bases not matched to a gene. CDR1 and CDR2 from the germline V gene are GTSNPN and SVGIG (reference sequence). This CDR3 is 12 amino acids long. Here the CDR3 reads CAWEDRDFGYTF. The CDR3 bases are TGTGCCTGGGAGGACAGGGACTTTGGCTACACCTTC.

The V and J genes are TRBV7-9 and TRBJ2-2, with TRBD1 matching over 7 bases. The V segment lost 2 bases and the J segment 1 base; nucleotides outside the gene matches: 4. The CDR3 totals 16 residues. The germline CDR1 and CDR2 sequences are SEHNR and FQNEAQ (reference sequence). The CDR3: CASSLRGQLNTGELFF. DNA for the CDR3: TGTGCCAGCAGCTTAAGGGGACAGTTGAACACCGGGGAGCTGTTTTTT.

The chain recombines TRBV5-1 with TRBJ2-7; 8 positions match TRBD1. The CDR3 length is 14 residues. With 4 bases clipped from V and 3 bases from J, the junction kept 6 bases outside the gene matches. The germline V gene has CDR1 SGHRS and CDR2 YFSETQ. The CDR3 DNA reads TGCGCCAGCAGCCAGGGACAGGCGATCTACGAGCAGTACTTC. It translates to CASSQGQAIYEQYF.

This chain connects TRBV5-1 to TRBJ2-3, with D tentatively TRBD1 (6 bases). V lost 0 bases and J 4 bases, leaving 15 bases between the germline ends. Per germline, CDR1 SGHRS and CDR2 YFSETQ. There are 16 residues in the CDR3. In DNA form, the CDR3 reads TGCGCCAGCAGCTTGGGGCCCGGGACATTCGCAGATACGCAGTATTTT. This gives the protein CASSLGPGTFADTQYF.

The CDR3 region is CASNTGEDTQYF. The CDR3 bases are TGTGCCAGCAACACAGGGGAAGATACGCAGTATTTT. The chain is built from TRBV2 and TRBJ2-3; TRBD1 matches 7 bases. CDR3 length: 12 amino acids. CDR1 SNHLY and CDR2 FYNNEI come from the germline V gene. The V gene end was trimmed by 7 bases and the J gene end by 5 bases; junction bases not matched to a gene: 3.

The CDR3 loop is CASSQDRVSNQPQHF. For the CDR3, the DNA is TGTGCCAGCAGCCAGGACAGGGTAAGCAATCAGCCCCAGCATTTT. The chain employs TRBV3-1 (or the pseudogene TRBV3-2) and TRBJ1-5; 8 bases fit TRBD1. V was clipped by 3 bases and J by 1 base; unmatched bases: 2. Germline CDR1 and CDR2: LGHDT and YNNKEL (reference sequence). This CDR3 has 15 amino acids.